These 21 T cell receptor beta chains came from one sample sequenced in a study of OX40 agonist ivuxolimab in advanced cancers. The library was built by means of the immunoSEQ multiplex PCR assay. In its TCRdb copy, this immuneACCESS table keeps in-frame sequences only and misses some clones. Where compared with another copy, unresolved V genes explain less than half of these, and the others have no known cause. For this sample the table gives about 26,000 clones, of which over 60% were detected only once. The ten largest clones represent 14% of the sample. This material consisted of CD4+ or CD8+ T cells sorted from blood, taken in a trial of the OX40 agonist ivuxolimab. The receptors were sampled from an adult with an advanced solid tumor such as melanoma, head and neck, liver or kidney cancer.

This clone was recorded only once. The chain carries TRBV5-1 and TRBJ1-2; D is unclear. Germline V CDR1 and CDR2: SGHRS, YFSETQ. Deletions cut 2 bases from V and 3 bases from J, with 5 bases between. This CDR3 comprises 12 residues. The CDR3 DNA follows: TGCGCCAGCAGCTTTGATGACTATGGCTACACCTTC. Amino acids: CASSFDDYGYTF.

In regard to this clone: In the same sample, other DNA sequences code for this CDR3. This chain links TRBV18 with TRBJ1-2; D gene unclear. Germline V gene lookup returns CDR1 KGHSH and CDR2 LQKENI. V lost 2 bases to trimming and J lost 2 bases, with 6 bases between them. The length of the CDR3 is 13 residues. CDR3 loop: CASSPGGNYGYTF. CDR3 nucleotides: TGTGCCAGCTCACCAGGCGGAAACTATGGCTACACCTTC.

This sequence joins TRBV10-3 and TRBJ1-2, with TRBD1 identical over 9 bases. Germline CDR1 is ENHRY and CDR2 is SYGVKD. The CDR3 spans 13 residues. The V gene end was trimmed by 7 bases and the J gene end by 5 bases; junction bases not matched to a gene: 5. Here the CDR3 reads CAIKGQGRYGYTF. The CDR3 DNA follows: TGTGCCATCAAGGGACAGGGCAGGTATGGCTACACCTTC.

This clone was picked up a small number of times. V and J are TRBV5-1 and TRBJ1-3; D gene uncertain. The V gene's germline CDR1 is SGHRS and CDR2 YFSETQ. V was clipped by 2 bases and J by 0 bases, with 6 bases between them. CDR3 size: 14 residues. CDR3 loop: CASSFDLSGNTIYF. CDR3 coding DNA: TGCGCCAGCAGCTTTGATCTCTCTGGAAACACCATATATTTT.

This chain uses TRBV9 with TRBJ1-1; no clear D. V shed 3 bases and J shed 3 bases, with 12 bases lying between them. The CDR3 length is 14 residues. Per germline, CDR1 SGDLS and CDR2 YYNGEE. CDR3 sequence reads: CASSDRLWDTEAFF. CDR3 bases: TGTGCCAGCAGCGACAGACTGTGGGACACTGAAGCTTTCTTT.

This chain joins TRBV6-4 and TRBJ2-3; tentative D call: TRBD2 (7 bases). The CDR3 has 15 amino acids. Germline V gene lookup returns CDR1 MRHNA and CDR2 SNTAGT. V lost 3 bases to trimming and J lost 1 base, with 11 bases between them. In DNA form, the CDR3 reads TGTGCCAGCAGTGAAGGGGGGGGAGGCACAGATACGCAGTATTTT. The encoded protein is CASSEGGGGTDTQYF.

The chain links TRBV5-1 to TRBJ1-1, with D unclear. The CDR3 covers 14 residues. The V end lost 3 bases, the J end lost 5 bases, and 14 bases lay between the germline ends. The germline CDR1 and CDR2 sequences are SGHRS and YFSETQ. CDR3 sequence: CASSSSPGRTEAFF. The DNA of the CDR3 is TGCGCCAGCAGCTCCAGTCCGGGTAGGACTGAAGCTTTCTTT.

The V call is TRBV19, the J call TRBJ2-2; 9 positions agree with TRBD1. J was trimmed by 6 bases and V by 4 bases; bases with no gene match: 3. The CDR3 sequence is 14 residues long. Germline V gene sequence: CDR1 LNHDA, CDR2 SQIVND (reference sequence). This CDR3 is CASSTRTGAGELFF. CDR3 DNA: TGTGCCAGTAGTACCCGGACAGGGGCCGGGGAGCTGTTTTTT.

The chain is built from TRBV7-9 and TRBJ2-3; D is perhaps TRBD1 (5 bases). CDR1 and CDR2 from the germline V gene are SEHNR and FQNEAQ (reference sequence). Trimming removed 3 bases at V and 1 base at J, with 8 bases between. This CDR3 is built from 14 residues. CDR3 protein: CASSLIQGTDTQYF. CDR3 nucleotide sequence: TGTGCCAGCAGCTTGATACAGGGCACAGATACGCAGTATTTT. Full variable domain (outside the CDR3, taken from reference TRBV7-9 and TRBJ2-3): DTGVSQNPRHKITKRGQNVTFRCDPISEHNRLYWYRQTLGQGPEFLTYFQNEAQLEKSRLLSDRFSAERPKGSFSTLEIQRTEQGDSAMYLCASSLIQGTDTQYFGPGTRLTVL.

This chain connects TRBV18 to TRBJ2-2, with 8 bases that match TRBD1. Germline values: CDR1 KGHSH, CDR2 LQKENI. The CDR3 consists of 13 residues. Trimming took 4 bases from V and 6 from J; bases not matched to a gene: 1. The chain's CDR3 is CASSLDRAGELFF. CDR3 in DNA: TGTGCCAGCTCACTGGACAGGGCCGGGGAGCTGTTTTTT.

The chain combines TRBV5-1 with TRBJ2-5, with 9 bases aligning to TRBD1. The length of the CDR3 is 15 residues. V dropped 4 bases and J dropped 5; count of bases not matched to a gene: 9. The germline CDR1 and CDR2 sequences are SGHRS and YFSETQ. CDR3 bases: TGCGCCAGCAGCGCCCAAGACAGGGGGGAGGAGACCCAGTACTTC. Its translation is CASSAQDRGEETQYF. Supplemented by reference TRBV5-1 and TRBJ2-5, the full variable domain reads KAGVTQTPRYLIKTRGQQVTLSCSPISGHRSVSWYQQTPGQGLQFLFEYFSETQRNKGNFPGRFSGRQFSNSRSEMNVSTLELGDSALYLCASSAQDRGEETQYFGPGTRLLVL.

A single count supports this clone. A read error may explain this, as a much larger clone is one base away. J is TRBJ2-2 and V is TRBV19; no definite D call. CDR1 and CDR2 from the germline V gene are LNHDA and SQIVND (reference sequence). The CDR3 spans 17 residues. The CDR3 spells CASSSHGVITNTRELFF. CDR3 DNA sequence: TGTGCCAGTAGCAGTCATGGGGTGATAACGAACACCAGGGAGCTGTTTTTT.

The genes are TRBV6-5 and TRBJ2-1, with 10 bases matching TRBD2. V shed 2 bases, J shed 7 bases, and the junction held 8 bases outside the gene matches. Germline lookup yields CDR1 MNHEY and CDR2 SVGAGI. This CDR3 spans 16 amino acids. Here the CDR3 DNA reads TGTGCCAGCAGTTACCAAGCGGGGGGGCCTGGAAATGAGCAGTTCTTC. It specifies CASSYQAGGPGNEQFF.

The V gene is TRBV19, the J gene TRBJ1-2; 9 bases map to TRBD1. CDR1 and CDR2 from the germline V gene are LNHDA and SQIVND (reference sequence). J gave up 4 bases and V 0 bases, and 9 bases lay outside the gene matches. The CDR3 covers 17 residues. The chain's CDR3 is CASSIDHGTGSGYGYTF. Written as DNA, the CDR3 is TGTGCCAGTAGTATAGATCACGGGACAGGGTCGGGCTATGGCTACACCTTC.

This sequence joins TRBV9 and TRBJ1-5; D remains unclear. Between the trimmed V and J ends, which lost 0 bases and 0 bases, there was a span of 7 bases. This CDR3 has 15 amino acids. Germline lookup yields CDR1 SGDLS and CDR2 YYNGEE. CDR3 loop: CASSVGVYSNQPQHF. CDR3 in DNA: TGTGCCAGCAGCGTAGGGGTATATAGCAATCAGCCCCAGCATTTT.

The chain carries TRBV7-2 and TRBJ1-5; D not certain. The CDR3 runs to 15 residues. Germline V CDR1 and CDR2: SGHTA, FQGNSA. With 6 bases removed from V and 6 bases from J, the gap between germline ends came to 18 bases. CDR3 in DNA: TGTGCCAGCAGTCACAATTCATACACGCTTCAGCCCCAGCATTTT. It yields the protein CASSHNSYTLQPQHF.

The chain links TRBV5-4 to TRBJ2-5; 10 nucleotides line up with TRBD1. CDR3 length: 14 amino acids. J gave up 5 bases and V 5 bases, and 6 bases lay outside the gene matches. Per the germline V gene, CDR1 is SGHNT and CDR2 is YYREEE (reference sequence). CDR3 sequence: CASRRGQGRETQYF. CDR3 DNA sequence: TGTGCCAGCAGGCGGGGACAGGGGAGGGAGACCCAGTACTTC.

The chain has TRBV5-1 and TRBJ2-7; D is unclear. Germline V lookup: CDR1 SGHRS, CDR2 YFSETQ. The CDR3 is 15 amino acids. The V and J ends lost 0 bases and 3 bases respectively, with 13 bases between them. The CDR3 DNA follows: TGCGCCAGCAGCTTGGGGGGAACCCAGAACTACGAGCAGTACTTC. Its translation is CASSLGGTQNYEQYF.

The chain uses TRBV5-6 and TRBJ1-2, with 7 bases that match TRBD1. V shed 4 bases, J shed 5 bases, and the junction held 8 bases outside the gene matches. Per the germline V gene, CDR1 is SGHDT and CDR2 is YYEEEE. The CDR3 runs 14 residues. The CDR3 is CASSRRDSLYGYTF. The DNA for the CDR3 is TGTGCCAGCAGCCGCCGGGACAGCCTGTATGGCTACACCTTC.

The gene calls are TRBV6-5 and TRBJ1-6; D unclear. Germline loops: CDR1 MNHEY, CDR2 SVGAGI. V was trimmed by 4 bases and J by 10 bases, leaving 14 bases between them. This CDR3 has 14 amino acids. CDR3 DNA: TGTGCCAGCAGTTGGCAGCTTTTAAAATCACCCCTCCACTTT. This encodes CASSWQLLKSPLHF.

This clone was seen only a few times. The gene calls are TRBV7-2 and TRBJ2-5; TRBD1 matches 8 bases. The CDR3 has 15 residues. Germline V gene sequence: CDR1 SGHTA, CDR2 FQGNSA. V lost 4 bases and J lost 4; bases outside the gene matches: 8. In nucleotides, the CDR3 is TGTGCCAGCAGCTCCCTAGGACAGGGAGTAGAGACCCAGTACTTC. Translating it yields CASSSLGQGVETQYF. The complete variable domain, with remaining parts taken from reference TRBV7-2 and TRBJ2-5, reads GAGVSQSPSNKVTEKGKDVELRCDPISGHTALYWYRQSLGQGLEFLIYFQGNSAPDKSGLPSDRFSAERTGGSVSTLTIQRTQQEDSAVYLCASSSLGQGVETQYFGPGTRLLVL.